This is a list of T cell receptor beta chains from one sample in a study of shared clonotypes between healthy human individuals. Here immunoSEQ multiplex PCR was the method, and the copy in TCRdb shows in-frame clones only, minus some. The data show millions of clones, with around nine tenths seen just once and roughly 0.15% held by the top ten. The source material was naive CD4+ T cells sorted from blood. These TCRs come from a man in his late teens or twenties in good health. Each CDR3 is given with its conserved first and last residue. Each record gives: V gene, clone size, D gene, J gene, CDR3 DNA, CDR3 protein. D genes are given only for firm matches. Size is stated for part of the rows, as once, few or many counts, or as a class when the clone is expanded.

>TRBV27|.|.|TRBJ2-7
TGTGCCAGCAGTTTAGGGGCCGGTGGTTCCCACGAGCAGTACTTC
CASSLGAGGSHEQYF
>TRBV9|.|.|TRBJ2-5
TGTGCCAGCAGCCCCATACCACAAGAGACCCAGTACTTC
CASSPIPQETQYF
>TRBV30|.|TRBD2|TRBJ2-3
TGTGCCTGGAGTGTACTGGCCCTAGCGGGGACTGATACGCAGTATTTT
CAWSVLALAGTDTQYF
>TRBV7-2|.|.|TRBJ1-3
TGTGCCAGCAGCTTAGTAGGGACGGTCGCTTCCTACTTT
CASSLVGTVASYF
>TRBV6-1|.|TRBD1|TRBJ2-3
TGTGCCAGCAGAGGTCAGGGGGCAGATACGCAGTATTTT
CASRGQGADTQYF
>TRBV7-3|once|TRBD2|TRBJ2-1
TGTGCCAGCAGCTCAGCGGGGGGGCCCCACAATGAGCAGTTCTTC
CASSSAGGPHNEQFF
>TRBV11-2|.|.|TRBJ2-3
TGTGCCAGCAGCCATAGCGGCACAGATACGCAGTATTTT
CASSHSGTDTQYF
>TRBV30|few|.|TRBJ1-1
TGTGCCTGGAGGGGGTTAGGGGGGTTGGTCACTGAAGCTTTCTTT
CAWRGLGGLVTEAFF
>TRBV7-2|.|.|TRBJ1-2
TGTGCCAGCAACTTGGGCGTTGGCTACACCTTC
CASNLGVGYTF
>TRBV7-9|once|TRBD2|TRBJ2-1
TGTGCCAGCAGCCCCTTAGCGGGAGGGTACAATGAGCAGTTCTTC
CASSPLAGGYNEQFF
>TRBV7-8|.|.|TRBJ2-5
TGTGCCAGCAGCTTAGCCCCGACAGTTATAGAGACCCAGTACTTC
CASSLAPTVIETQYF
>TRBV6-5|few|TRBD1|TRBJ1-1
TGTGCCAGCAGTTACGACAGGGTTAAGAAAGCTTTCTTT
CASSYDRVKKAFF
>TRBV28|.|TRBD1|TRBJ2-7
TGTGCCAGCAGCCCGTGGACAGGCGATGCCTACGAGCAGTACTTC
CASSPWTGDAYEQYF
>TRBV6-4|.|.|TRBJ1-5
TGTGCCAGCAGTGAACAGCTTGGCAATCAGCCCCAGCATTTT
CASSEQLGNQPQHF
>TRBV5-1|.|.|TRBJ2-7
TGCGCCAGCAGCTATGGGGGGACGTCCTACGAGCAGTACTTC
CASSYGGTSYEQYF
>TRBV30|once|.|TRBJ2-5
TGTGCCTGGAGTATTCTAGAGGGGACCCAGTACTTC
CAWSILEGTQYF
>TRBV7-2|.|.|TRBJ2-5
TGTGCCAGCAGCTTAGTGCCCCAGGGTGGGCAAGAGACCCAGTACTTC
CASSLVPQGGQETQYF